A single sample gave rise to the 14 T cell receptor beta chains below, sequenced in a study of OX40 agonist ivuxolimab in advanced cancers. Data came from immunoSEQ multiplex PCR; TCRdb stores just in-frame clones and leaves some out. Of 70,000 or so clones listed, approximately 78% are singletons. Sequencing used CD4+ or CD8+ T cells sorted from blood, obtained in a trial of the OX40 agonist ivuxolimab. Receptors were obtained from an adult with an advanced solid tumor such as melanoma, head and neck, liver or kidney cancer.

This clone appeared a few times. The genes are TRBV2 and TRBJ1-4, with D tentatively TRBD1 (5 bases). The length of the CDR3 is 12 residues. V was shortened by 6 bases and J by 8 bases, with 10 bases between the two germline ends. CDR1 is SNHLY, CDR2 FYNNEI, per germline. This CDR3 is CASRWTNEKLFF. CDR3 nucleotide sequence: TGTGCCAGCAGGTGGACAAACGAAAAACTGTTTTTT.

The genes are TRBV6-1 and TRBJ2-3, with D perhaps assigned TRBD1 or TRBD2 (6 bases each). V lost 2 bases and J 0 bases, leaving 12 bases between the germline ends. The CDR3 is 16 residues long. Germline V gene sequence: CDR1 MNHNS, CDR2 SASEGT. The CDR3 region is CASSERGAASTDTQYF. In DNA, the CDR3 is TGTGCCAGCAGTGAAAGGGGGGCAGCCAGCACAGATACGCAGTATTTT.

This sequence joins TRBV4-2 and TRBJ2-7, with 7 bases lining up with TRBD1. Germline V gene lookup returns CDR1 LGHNA and CDR2 YNFKEQ. The CDR3 loop spans 15 amino acids. The V gene end was trimmed by 0 bases and the J gene end by 3 bases; junction bases not matched to a gene: 5. CDR3 region: CASSQDETGYYEQYF. The DNA of the CDR3 is TGTGCCAGCAGCCAAGACGAGACAGGGTACTACGAGCAGTACTTC.

The chain recombines TRBV6-1 with TRBJ2-7, with D hard to call. CDR3 length: 14 amino acids. Trimming took off 4 bases at V and 2 bases at J, with 12 bases between the two ends. CDR1 is MNHNS, CDR2 SASEGT, per germline. The CDR3 DNA is TGTGCCAGCAGTGTTTCAGGATTTACCTACGAGCAGTACTTC. Encoded protein: CASSVSGFTYEQYF.

A few counts support this clone. The chain has TRBV5-5 and TRBJ2-2, with D possibly matching TRBD2 (5 bases). V lost 2 bases to trimming and J lost 4 bases, with 6 bases between them. Germline assignment: CDR1 SGHKS and CDR2 YYEKEE (reference sequence). CDR3 length: 13 amino acids. CDR3 in amino acids: CASSLAATGELFF. The CDR3 coding sequence is TGTGCCAGCAGCTTAGCGGCCACCGGGGAGCTGTTTTTT.

This clone was seen only once. The chain carries TRBV11-2 and TRBJ1-4; unclear D gene. Trimming cost V 3 bases and J 4 bases, with 12 bases left between them. CDR1 is SGHAT and CDR2 is FQNNGV in the germline V gene. The CDR3 is made up of 15 amino acids. CDR3 region: CASSFWGVLNEKLFF. The CDR3 DNA is TGTGCCAGCAGCTTTTGGGGTGTGCTTAATGAAAAACTGTTTTTT. Complete variable domain (other parts from reference TRBV11-2 and TRBJ1-4): EAGVAQSPRYKIIEKRQSVAFWCNPISGHATLYWYQQILGQGPKLLIQFQNNGVVDDSQLPKDRFSAERLKGVDSTLKIQPAKLEDSAVYLCASSFWGVLNEKLFFGSGTQLSVL.

This chain uses TRBV18 with TRBJ2-5; D is unresolved. V lost 1 base and J lost 6, with 6 bases in between. Per the germline V gene, CDR1 is KGHSH and CDR2 is LQKENI. The CDR3 extends over 12 amino acids. The DNA of the CDR3 is TGTGCCAGCTCACCACAGTCCCAGACCCAGTACTTC. Translation: CASSPQSQTQYF.

The chain recombines TRBV5-1 with TRBJ2-1; D gene ambiguous. CDR3 size: 12 residues. Germline V lookup: CDR1 SGHRS, CDR2 YFSETQ. Trimming took 0 bases from V and 7 from J, leaving 5 bases between them. This CDR3 is CASSLANNEQFF. The CDR3 DNA follows: TGCGCCAGCAGCTTGGCCAATAATGAGCAGTTCTTC.

The chain employs TRBV19 and TRBJ1-4, with 7 bases lining up with TRBD1. Germline V gene lookup returns CDR1 LNHDA and CDR2 SQIVND (reference sequence). V was pared by 4 bases and J by 10 bases, with 6 bases of the junction left unmatched. The CDR3 is 13 amino acids. In nucleotides, the CDR3 is TGTGCCAGTAGTACCGACAGGGTCGGAAAACTGTTTTTT. It codes for CASSTDRVGKLFF.

The V gene is TRBV27, the J gene TRBJ1-1; D not resolved. In germline, CDR1 is MNHEY, CDR2 SMNVEV (reference sequence). V lost 0 bases and J lost 1, with 12 bases in between. This CDR3 contains 16 residues. Here the CDR3 DNA reads TGTGCCAGCAGTTTATCAGGCAGCTCCCCGAACACTGAAGCTTTCTTT. Translated, it gives CASSLSGSSPNTEAFF.

The chain combines TRBV11-2 with TRBJ2-2, with D possibly called TRBD1 or TRBD2 (5 bases each). Looked up from germline, CDR1 is SGHAT and CDR2 is FQNNGV. This CDR3 has 17 amino acids. V was shortened by 0 bases and J by 1 base, with 12 bases between the two germline ends. CDR3 coding DNA: TGTGCCAGCAGCTTAGATCCCTGGGGGAGGAACACCGGGGAGCTGTTTTTT. It is translated as CASSLDPWGRNTGELFF.

This chain joins TRBV9 and TRBJ2-5; D unclear. The V end lost 2 bases, the J end lost 3 bases, and 11 bases lay between the germline ends. Germline CDR1 SGDLS, CDR2 YYNGEE. The CDR3 sequence is 14 residues long. CDR3 region: CASSVLPEEETQYF. The CDR3 nucleotides are TGTGCCAGCAGCGTCTTACCCGAGGAAGAGACCCAGTACTTC.

The V and J genes are TRBV6-1 and TRBJ2-7; D not resolved. Germline lookup yields CDR1 MNHNS and CDR2 SASEGT. V was cut by 8 bases and J by 2 bases, with 16 bases left in between. The CDR3 consists of 14 residues. The CDR3 DNA is TGTGCCAGCCGGGCGGACGGCGGAGCCTACGAGCAGTACTTC. It specifies CASRADGGAYEQYF.

The chain uses TRBV10-3 and TRBJ2-2; a possible D gene is TRBD2 (6 bases). V shed 8 bases and J shed 6 bases, with 10 bases lying between them. The CDR3 is 12 amino acids. The V gene's germline CDR1 is ENHRY and CDR2 SYGVKD. Here the CDR3 reads CAISGVPGELFF. CDR3 DNA sequence: TGTGCCATCTCGGGGGTCCCCGGGGAGCTGTTTTTT.